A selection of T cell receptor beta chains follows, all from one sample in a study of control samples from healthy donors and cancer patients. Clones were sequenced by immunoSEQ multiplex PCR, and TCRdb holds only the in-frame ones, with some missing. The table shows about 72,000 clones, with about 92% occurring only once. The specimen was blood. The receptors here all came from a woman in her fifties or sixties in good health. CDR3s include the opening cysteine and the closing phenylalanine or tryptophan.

cdr3_aa: CASSSQGAVAFF
j_call: TRBJ1-1
v_call: TRBV6-5

cdr3_aa: CASSSAGGGTEAFF
j_call: TRBJ1-1
v_call: TRBV28

cdr3_aa: CASSLTGPNYGYTF
j_call: TRBJ1-2
v_call: TRBV28

cdr3_aa: CASSLGFGTGGPDTQYF
j_call: TRBJ2-3
v_call: TRBV13

cdr3_aa: CASMYSQQTQYF
j_call: TRBJ2-5
v_call: TRBV2

cdr3_aa: CATVGGRWDTEAFF
j_call: TRBJ1-1
v_call: TRBV28

cdr3_aa: CASSLKGTGSGNTIYF
j_call: TRBJ1-3
v_call: TRBV7-9

cdr3_aa: CASSPAGTDTQYF
j_call: TRBJ2-3
v_call: TRBV18

cdr3_aa: CASTDLARDTQYF
j_call: TRBJ2-3
v_call: TRBV19

cdr3_aa: CASSPQQGARTEAFF
j_call: TRBJ1-1
v_call: TRBV28

cdr3_aa: CATARTGNQPQHF
j_call: TRBJ1-5
v_call: TRBV24-1

cdr3_aa: CAWMGGLAGGGTQYF
j_call: TRBJ2-3
v_call: TRBV30

cdr3_aa: CASSLVGNEQYF
j_call: TRBJ2-7
v_call: TRBV5-1

cdr3_aa: CASSLATSGSTDTQYF
j_call: TRBJ2-3
v_call: TRBV7-3

cdr3_aa: CATSREGAGTEAFF
j_call: TRBJ1-1
v_call: TRBV15

cdr3_aa: CASSQWGGTVYGYTF
j_call: TRBJ1-2
v_call: TRBV6-5

cdr3_aa: CASSVGRGGTNEKLFF
j_call: TRBJ1-4
v_call: TRBV9

cdr3_aa: CAWSVNRNTIYF
j_call: TRBJ1-3
v_call: TRBV30

cdr3_aa: CASSESQGGRPYEQYF
j_call: TRBJ2-7
v_call: TRBV10-1

cdr3_aa: CASSERIPNTGELFF
j_call: TRBJ2-2
v_call: TRBV2

cdr3_aa: CASSYRGGPDTQYF
j_call: TRBJ2-3
v_call: TRBV27

cdr3_aa: CASSLEGRSEAFF
j_call: TRBJ1-1
v_call: TRBV5-1

cdr3_aa: CASSPTGTLQTQYF
j_call: TRBJ2-5
v_call: TRBV9

cdr3_aa: CSVLTGGGQPQHF
j_call: TRBJ1-5
v_call: TRBV29-1

cdr3_aa: CASSEGGRRELFF
j_call: TRBJ2-2
v_call: TRBV6-1

cdr3_aa: CASSLVGATNEKLFF
j_call: TRBJ1-4
v_call: TRBV5-1

cdr3_aa: CASSDGVILYNEQFF
j_call: TRBJ2-1
v_call: TRBV6-1

cdr3_aa: CASSPLQDTQYF
j_call: TRBJ2-3
v_call: TRBV6-5

cdr3_aa: CASSKTVNTEAFF
j_call: TRBJ1-1
v_call: TRBV28

cdr3_aa: CASSRGEGYQETQYF
j_call: TRBJ2-5
v_call: TRBV14

cdr3_aa: CASSLPLAMGYTF
j_call: TRBJ1-2
v_call: TRBV28

cdr3_aa: CAWSVGGNSYEQYF
j_call: TRBJ2-7
v_call: TRBV30

cdr3_aa: CSVPLGASYNEQFF
j_call: TRBJ2-1
v_call: TRBV29-1

cdr3_aa: CASSRGSGNYEQYF
j_call: TRBJ2-7
v_call: TRBV10-1

cdr3_aa: CASMIRTGEPGGNTIYF
j_call: TRBJ1-3
v_call: TRBV19

cdr3_aa: CASSSGEDSPLHF
j_call: TRBJ1-6
v_call: TRBV28

cdr3_aa: CASRQTGSNQPQHF
j_call: TRBJ1-5
v_call: TRBV2

cdr3_aa: CASSQVPGGDQPQHF
j_call: TRBJ1-5
v_call: TRBV4-2

cdr3_aa: CASSQELAGGSYEQYF
j_call: TRBJ2-7
v_call: TRBV3-1/TRBV3-2

cdr3_aa: CAISVGTGTYEQYF
j_call: TRBJ2-7
v_call: TRBV10-3

cdr3_aa: CASSDYLGVSSYNEQFF
j_call: TRBJ2-1
v_call: TRBV9

cdr3_aa: CASTPPGGRNYGYTF
j_call: TRBJ1-2
v_call: TRBV28

cdr3_aa: CASSSVEGQGALEAFF
j_call: TRBJ1-1
v_call: TRBV7-9

cdr3_aa: CASSTSGSTGELFF
j_call: TRBJ2-2
v_call: TRBV7-9

cdr3_aa: CASSWGQGAYEQYF
j_call: TRBJ2-7
v_call: TRBV5-4

cdr3_aa: CASSKRALAYNEQFF
j_call: TRBJ2-1
v_call: TRBV7-2

cdr3_aa: CASRNQGIPNEKLFF
j_call: TRBJ1-4
v_call: TRBV2

cdr3_aa: CASRGSGRVGYEQYF
j_call: TRBJ2-7
v_call: TRBV6-5

cdr3_aa: CASSPYRVEDTEAFF
j_call: TRBJ1-1
v_call: TRBV4-1

cdr3_aa: CASSPDREKLFF
j_call: TRBJ1-4
v_call: TRBV5-1

cdr3_aa: CASSLQRANTIYF
j_call: TRBJ1-3
v_call: TRBV28

cdr3_aa: CASSSTGVTF
j_call: TRBJ1-2
v_call: TRBV6-6

cdr3_aa: CASSFTGTSGTDTQYF
j_call: TRBJ2-3
v_call: TRBV11-2

cdr3_aa: CASSEEANTEAFF
j_call: TRBJ1-1
v_call: TRBV2